The rows below give T cell receptor beta chains drawn from one sample of a study of cytomegalovirus exposure and HLA in healthy donors. Measured with immunoSEQ multiplex PCR; TCRdb has only the in-frame clones, and not every one. The sample lists 300,000 to 400,000 clones, about nine tenths occurring once. Specimen: PBMCs. The receptors derive from a woman aged 18-29 years in good health and CMV-seronegative. Each CDR3 is given with its conserved first and last residue. The D gene is left open where the match is weak. For some rows the clone size is stated as once, few or many, or as a class when expanded; others skip it.

>17|NA|TRBV28|TRBJ2-1|NA
TGTGCCAGCACCTTCCGACAGGCCTCGAACTCCTACAATGAGCAGTTCTTC
CASTFRQASNSYNEQFF
>15|NA|TRBV6-5|TRBJ2-7|NA
TGTGCCAGCAGTTACTCAATCCAGGGGACCTACGAGCAGTACTTC
CASSYSIQGTYEQYF
>14|NA|TRBV5-1|TRBJ1-2|NA
TGCGCCAGCAGTACCCGGATAGGGAGTGATGGCTACACCTTC
CASSTRIGSDGYTF
>14|NA|TRBV30|TRBJ1-2|NA
TGTGCCTGGAGTGTTGCGGGGGCTAACTATGGCTACACCTTC
CAWSVAGANYGYTF
>13|NA|TRBV10-3|TRBJ1-1|NA
TGTGCCATCAGTGAGTCTGGGCACCATGAAGCTTTCTTT
CAISESGHHEAFF
>19|NA|TRBV4-1|TRBJ1-1|TRBD1
TGCGCCAGCAGCCAAGTGGGTCAGACAGGGGGCTTAGAGAACACTGAAGCTTTCTTT
CASSQVGQTGGLENTEAFF
>11|few|TRBV29-1|TRBJ2-2|NA
TGCAGCGCCTTAAACACCGGGGAGCTGTTTTTT
CSALNTGELFF
>15|NA|TRBV6-5|TRBJ2-1|NA
TGTGCCAGCAGTTACCGCCCCGGGACTGCACATGAGCAGTTCTTC
CASSYRPGTAHEQFF
>13|NA|TRBV28|TRBJ2-7|NA
TGTGCCAGCAGCCGGCAGGGAACCTACGAGCAGTACTTC
CASSRQGTYEQYF
>11|NA|TRBV2|TRBJ1-2|NA
TGTGCCAGCAGTGAGCCATCTGGGGGGACCTTC
CASSEPSGGTF
>14|NA|TRBV27|TRBJ2-7|TRBD2
TGTGCCAGCAGCCCAGCGGGAGGGCCAAACGAGCAGTACTTC
CASSPAGGPNEQYF
>14|few|TRBV10-3|TRBJ2-7|TRBD2
TGTGCCATCAGGACTATAGCGGGAAGGGCCGAGCAGTACTTC
CAIRTIAGRAEQYF
>11|NA|TRBV6-1|TRBJ1-2|NA
TGTGCCAGCACCATGTTCTATGGCTACACCTTC
CASTMFYGYTF
>15|NA|TRBV5-1|TRBJ2-1|TRBD1
TGCGCCAGCAGCCCGACAGGGGCCGAAAGCAATGAGCAGTTCTTC
CASSPTGAESNEQFF
>15|NA|TRBV18|TRBJ1-1|TRBD1
TGTGCCAGCTCACTTGGGACAGGGGACGTCACTGAAGCTTTCTTT
CASSLGTGDVTEAFF
>12|once|TRBV4-1|TRBJ2-5|NA
TGCGCCAGCAGCCAAGATCGTGTGAGCCAGTACTTC
CASSQDRVSQYF
>15|NA|TRBV7-2|TRBJ1-1|NA
TGTGCCAGCAGCTTAGCGTTGGAGGGCCTAACTGAAGCTTTCTTT
CASSLALEGLTEAFF
>15|NA|TRBV18|TRBJ2-7|NA
TGTGCCAGCTCAGTAACCGGGACACTATCCTACGAGCAGTACTTC
CASSVTGTLSYEQYF
>13|NA|TRBV30|TRBJ2-7|TRBD2
TGTGCCTGCAACCCGGGACTAGGCTACGAGCAGTACTTC
CACNPGLGYEQYF
>16|once|TRBV15|TRBJ2-1|NA
TGTGCCACCAGCCCCCAACGGGGCGGGGGCCGGGATGAGCAGTTCTTC
CATSPQRGGGRDEQFF